The T cell receptor beta chain under discussion was sequenced for a study of blood T cell repertoires in COVID-19. The V gene's germline CDR1 is SGHTA and CDR2 FQGNSA. With V trimmed by 5 bases and J by 7 bases, 12 bases remained unmatched. The CDR3 sequence is 15 residues long. Assay used: immunoSEQ multiplex PCR; TCRdb lists only in-frame clones, some missing. Here the sample spans about 36,000 clones, roughly four fifths being singletons. The origin of this receptor is a human donor in a cohort sampled during active or convalescent COVID-19. The donor label of this sample is uncertain. The chain recombines TRBV7-2 with TRBJ1-2; 8 bases line up with TRBD1. The sequenced sample was peripheral blood. The CDR3 sequence is CASSAPDRAMGGYTF. Here the CDR3 DNA reads TGTGCCAGCAGCGCCCCGGACAGGGCAATGGGTGGCTACACCTTC.